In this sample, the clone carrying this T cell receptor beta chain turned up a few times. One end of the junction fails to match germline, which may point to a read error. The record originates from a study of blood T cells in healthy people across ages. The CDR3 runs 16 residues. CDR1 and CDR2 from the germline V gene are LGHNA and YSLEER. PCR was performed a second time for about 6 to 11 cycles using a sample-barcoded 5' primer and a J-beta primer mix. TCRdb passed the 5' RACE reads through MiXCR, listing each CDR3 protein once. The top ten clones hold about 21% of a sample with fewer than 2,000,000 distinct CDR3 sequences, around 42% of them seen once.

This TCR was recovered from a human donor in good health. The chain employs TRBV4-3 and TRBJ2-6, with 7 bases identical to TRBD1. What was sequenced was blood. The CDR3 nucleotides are TGCGCCAGCAGCCAATATACAGGTACAGGGGCCAACGTCCTGGCTTTC. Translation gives CASSQYTGTGANVLAF.